This is a list of T cell receptor beta chains from one sample in a study of blood T cell repertoires in COVID-19. Sequenced by immunoSEQ multiplex PCR; TCRdb stores in-frame clones only, minus some. This repertoire shows about 210,000 clones, around 81% found once; its top ten account for about 8.9%. The sample taken for sequencing was PBMCs or T cells enriched from blood (not recorded which). These receptors originate from a woman aged 45 to 65 with acute COVID-19. Each CDR3 is given with its conserved first and last residue. Each record gives: clone size, D gene, J gene, V gene, CDR3 protein, CDR3 DNA. The D gene is left open where the match is weak. Some rows have no size entry. The others give once, few or many, or a class for an expanded clone.

size: -; D: TRBD2; J: TRBJ2-1; V: TRBV7-8; CDR3: CASSTTGTRGEQFF; DNA: TGTGCCAGCAGCACAACCGGGACTAGGGGTGAGCAGTTCTTC
size: -; D: -; J: TRBJ1-1; V: TRBV19; CDR3: CASSIAYSRTEAFF; DNA: TGTGCCAGTAGTATAGCCTACAGCCGCACTGAAGCTTTCTTT
size: -; D: -; J: TRBJ1-2; V: TRBV11-2; CDR3: CASSRQYRDYGYTF; DNA: TGTGCCAGCAGTCGACAGTACAGGGATTATGGCTACACCTTC
size: -; D: -; J: TRBJ1-1; V: TRBV15; CDR3: CATSRQTSNTEAFF; DNA: TGTGCCACCAGCAGACAAACATCGAACACTGAAGCTTTCTTT
size: once; D: TRBD1; J: TRBJ1-1; V: TRBV9; CDR3: CASSVEGGRYSEAFF; DNA: TGTGCCAGCAGCGTAGAAGGGGGCAGGTACTCTGAAGCTTTCTTT
size: -; D: -; J: TRBJ1-1; V: TRBV7-6; CDR3: CASSFGSNTEAFF; DNA: TGTGCCAGCAGCTTCGGGAGCAACACTGAAGCTTTCTTT
size: many; D: -; J: TRBJ1-2; V: TRBV16; CDR3: CASSPLIGGNYGYTF; DNA: TGTGCCAGCAGCCCCCTAATCGGGGGGAACTATGGCTACACCTTC
size: -; D: TRBD1; J: TRBJ1-1; V: TRBV11-3; CDR3: CASSKGANTEAFF; DNA: TGTGCCAGCAGCAAGGGGGCGAACACTGAAGCTTTCTTT
size: -; D: -; J: TRBJ1-6; V: TRBV19; CDR3: CASSFREKGAYNSPLHF; DNA: TGTGCCAGTAGTTTCAGGGAAAAAGGAGCCTATAATTCACCCCTCCACTTT
size: -; D: TRBD2; J: TRBJ2-7; V: TRBV19; CDR3: CASSIGGDSYEQYF; DNA: TGTGCCAGTAGTATTGGGGGGGACTCCTACGAGCAGTACTTC
size: -; D: -; J: TRBJ2-2; V: TRBV11-2; CDR3: CASSLGARRATGELFF; DNA: TGTGCCAGCAGCTTGGGAGCACGGAGGGCCACCGGGGAGCTGTTTTTT
size: -; D: -; J: TRBJ1-1; V: TRBV6-1; CDR3: CASSEVGGWEAFF; DNA: TGTGCCAGCAGTGAGGTGGGAGGGTGGGAAGCTTTCTTT
size: -; D: TRBD1; J: TRBJ2-1; V: TRBV29-1; CDR3: CSARDSIYNEQFF; DNA: TGCAGCGCCCGGGACAGTATCTACAATGAGCAGTTCTTC
size: -; D: TRBD2; J: TRBJ2-1; V: TRBV7-2; CDR3: CASSLILASGGSLYNEQFF; DNA: TGTGCCAGCAGCTTAATTTTGGCTAGCGGGGGAAGCCTCTACAATGAGCAGTTCTTC
size: -; D: TRBD2; J: TRBJ2-5; V: TRBV18; CDR3: CASTLAGGPAETQYF; DNA: TGTGCCAGCACCTTAGCGGGGGGGCCGGCAGAGACCCAGTACTTC
size: -; D: -; J: TRBJ1-3; V: TRBV27; CDR3: CAIKWPGSFNPSGKTIYF; DNA: TGTGCCATCAAATGGCCAGGGTCCTTCAACCCCTCTGGAAAAACCATATATTTT
size: -; D: -; J: TRBJ1-2; V: TRBV19; CDR3: CASSTDWTVPSNYGYTF; DNA: TGTGCCAGTAGTACCGACTGGACAGTACCTTCTAACTATGGCTACACCTTC
size: -; D: -; J: TRBJ2-5; V: TRBV7-9; CDR3: CASSFRVLGDQYF; DNA: TGTGCCAGCAGCTTCCGTGTTTTAGGGGACCAGTACTTC
size: -; D: TRBD2; J: TRBJ2-2; V: TRBV27; CDR3: CASSVAGGTGELFF; DNA: TGTGCCAGCAGTGTCGCGGGGGGGACCGGGGAGCTGTTTTTT
size: -; D: TRBD2; J: TRBJ2-7; V: TRBV3-1/TRBV3-2; CDR3: CASSQAAGGSSGQYF; DNA: TGTGCCAGCAGCCAGGCAGCGGGAGGCTCTTCAGGGCAGTACTTC
size: -; D: -; J: TRBJ1-3; V: TRBV3-1/TRBV3-2; CDR3: CASSHSSRDKAGNTIYF; DNA: TGTGCCAGCAGCCATTCGTCCCGGGACAAAGCTGGAAACACCATATATTTT
size: -; D: TRBD1; J: TRBJ2-7; V: TRBV12-3/TRBV12-4; CDR3: CASGQGDEQYF; DNA: TGTGCGTCGGGACAGGGAGACGAGCAGTACTTC
size: -; D: TRBD2; J: TRBJ2-3; V: TRBV5-1; CDR3: CASSSTSGGALDEYF; DNA: TGCGCCAGCAGCTCAACTAGCGGGGGGGCTCTCGATGAGTATTTT
size: -; D: -; J: TRBJ1-2; V: TRBV7-9; CDR3: CASSAGLLNYGYTF; DNA: TGTGCCAGCAGCGCTGGACTGCTAAACTATGGCTACACCTTC
size: few; D: -; J: TRBJ2-1; V: TRBV18; CDR3: CASSPGQFSNNEQFF; DNA: TGTGCCAGCTCACCTGGACAATTCAGCAACAATGAGCAGTTCTTC
size: -; D: -; J: TRBJ1-4; V: TRBV5-1; CDR3: CASSPSGSPNEKLFF; DNA: TGCGCCAGCAGCCCGTCGGGATCCCCTAATGAAAAACTGTTTTTT
size: -; D: TRBD2; J: TRBJ2-5; V: TRBV2; CDR3: CASSEEARTSDDF; DNA: TGTGCCAGCAGTGAAGAAGCTAGGACTAGCGACGACTTC
size: -; D: TRBD1; J: TRBJ1-2; V: TRBV28; CDR3: CASSWVGQGAWAGYTF; DNA: TGTGCCAGCAGTTGGGTAGGACAGGGGGCATGGGCTGGCTACACCTTC
size: -; D: TRBD1; J: TRBJ1-1; V: TRBV7-2; CDR3: CASSLAPGGNTEAFF; DNA: TGTGCCAGCAGCTTAGCGCCAGGGGGGAACACTGAAGCTTTCTTT
size: few; D: -; J: TRBJ2-5; V: TRBV7-9; CDR3: CASSLNSGNQETQYF; DNA: TGTGCCAGCAGCTTAAATAGCGGAAATCAAGAGACCCAGTACTTC
size: -; D: -; J: TRBJ1-1; V: TRBV6-4; CDR3: CASTPSGGGWSTEAFF; DNA: TGTGCCAGCACTCCCAGTGGCGGGGGCTGGAGCACTGAAGCTTTCTTT
size: -; D: TRBD1; J: TRBJ1-6; V: TRBV4-3; CDR3: CASSLNPPGQGSSYNSPLHF; DNA: TGCGCCAGCAGCTTAAATCCACCGGGACAGGGGAGCTCCTATAATTCACCCCTCCACTTT
size: -; D: -; J: TRBJ1-5; V: TRBV9; CDR3: CASSVGKGAGQPQHF; DNA: TGTGCCAGCAGCGTTGGGAAGGGTGCGGGGCAGCCCCAGCATTTT
size: -; D: TRBD1; J: TRBJ1-2; V: TRBV19; CDR3: CATQTGNYGYTF; DNA: TGTGCCACCCAGACAGGGAACTATGGCTACACCTTC
size: -; D: TRBD2; J: TRBJ2-1; V: TRBV7-2; CDR3: CASSSASGVSYNEQFF; DNA: TGTGCCAGCAGCTCAGCTAGCGGGGTCTCCTACAATGAGCAGTTCTTC
size: -; D: -; J: TRBJ1-1; V: TRBV5-1; CDR3: CASSFGGTNTEAFF; DNA: TGCGCCAGCAGCTTTGGTGGCACGAACACTGAAGCTTTCTTT
size: -; D: -; J: TRBJ2-7; V: TRBV6-1; CDR3: CASSEAVSAVQAYEQYF; DNA: TGTGCCAGCAGTGAAGCCGTAAGTGCAGTACAGGCGTACGAGCAGTACTTC
size: once; D: -; J: TRBJ1-6; V: TRBV12-3/TRBV12-4; CDR3: CASSWGEGSPLHF; DNA: TGTGCCAGCAGTTGGGGGGAAGGGTCACCCCTCCACTTT
size: -; D: -; J: TRBJ2-1; V: TRBV5-1; CDR3: CASSLQEDYNEQFF; DNA: TGCGCCAGCAGCTTACAAGAGGACTACAATGAGCAGTTCTTC
size: -; D: -; J: TRBJ2-7; V: TRBV28; CDR3: CASSLSTGEQYF; DNA: TGTGCCAGCAGTTTAAGCACGGGCGAGCAGTACTTC
size: -; D: -; J: TRBJ2-3; V: TRBV7-9; CDR3: CASSKNRADTQYF; DNA: TGTGCCAGCAGCAAAAACAGGGCGGATACGCAGTATTTT
size: -; D: -; J: TRBJ2-3; V: TRBV28; CDR3: CASSFRDTQYF; DNA: TGTGCCAGCAGTTTTCGGGATACGCAGTATTTT
size: -; D: TRBD1; J: TRBJ1-2; V: TRBV3-1/TRBV3-2; CDR3: CASSQATGESGYTF; DNA: TGTGCCAGCAGCCAAGCCACAGGGGAATCGGGCTACACCTTC
size: -; D: -; J: TRBJ1-1; V: TRBV28; CDR3: CASSFFPEAFF; DNA: TGTGCCAGCAGTTTCTTTCCTGAAGCTTTCTTT
size: -; D: TRBD2; J: TRBJ2-1; V: TRBV6-5; CDR3: CASRLLAGSVNEQFF; DNA: TGTGCCAGCAGATTACTAGCGGGAAGTGTTAATGAGCAGTTCTTC
size: -; D: TRBD2; J: TRBJ2-1; V: TRBV6-4; CDR3: CASSVSGGANEQFF; DNA: TGTGCCAGCAGTGTCAGCGGGGGGGCCAATGAGCAGTTCTTC
size: -; D: TRBD1; J: TRBJ1-1; V: TRBV18; CDR3: CASSPQAGGGLSEAFF; DNA: TGTGCCAGCTCACCACAGGCAGGGGGCGGCTTGAGTGAAGCTTTCTTT
size: once; D: -; J: TRBJ2-7; V: TRBV7-6; CDR3: CASSLVQGRSYEQYF; DNA: TGTGCCAGCAGCTTAGTCCAGGGCCGCTCCTACGAGCAGTACTTC
size: -; D: TRBD1; J: TRBJ1-3; V: TRBV3-1/TRBV3-2; CDR3: CASSQRDRVGGNTIYF; DNA: TGTGCCAGCAGCCAAAGAGACAGGGTGGGAGGAAACACCATATATTTT
size: -; D: -; J: TRBJ2-3; V: TRBV5-1; CDR3: CASGRGGMTDTQYF; DNA: TGCGCCAGCGGTAGGGGGGGCATGACAGATACGCAGTATTTT
size: -; D: TRBD1; J: TRBJ2-3; V: TRBV19; CDR3: CASSRQGTDTQYF; DNA: TGTGCCAGTAGTCGACAGGGTACAGATACGCAGTATTTT
size: -; D: -; J: TRBJ2-1; V: TRBV18; CDR3: CASSPYREYEQFF; DNA: TGTGCCAGCTCACCATACAGGGAGTATGAGCAGTTCTTC
size: -; D: -; J: TRBJ1-3; V: TRBV4-3; CDR3: CASSQDPSSGNTIYF; DNA: TGCGCCAGCAGCCAAGACCCGAGCTCTGGAAACACCATATATTTT